This T cell receptor beta chain stems from a study of blood T cell repertoires in COVID-19. Study context: COVID-19 samples from acute and convalescent phases originated in the United States, Italy and Spain. T cells, B-cell-depleted T cells, or PBMCs provided the cDNA or gDNA that served as material.

Methods used by the authors: Counts of nucleated cells, estimated from reference gene primer amplification, were obtained. The method was immunoSEQ multiplex PCR; TCRdb's version includes in-frame clones alone and lacks a portion of them. V, J and clone size derive from that table, while D and trimming were established from the DNA sequence. The sample includes about 190,000 clones, roughly 84% of them seen just once. The CDR3 loop spans 13 amino acids. The germline CDR1 and CDR2 sequences are KGHSH and LQKENI. V shed 5 bases and J 5 bases; nucleotides not matched to a gene: 2. This rearrangement joins TRBV18 to TRBJ2-7, with TRBD1 matching 11 bases. The sample consisted of peripheral blood. This receptor was obtained from a woman aged 40 to 49 who had recovered from COVID-19. CDR3 coding DNA: TGTGCCAGCTCAAGGACAGGGGGCCACGAGCAGTACTTC. Translating gives CASSRTGGHEQYF.